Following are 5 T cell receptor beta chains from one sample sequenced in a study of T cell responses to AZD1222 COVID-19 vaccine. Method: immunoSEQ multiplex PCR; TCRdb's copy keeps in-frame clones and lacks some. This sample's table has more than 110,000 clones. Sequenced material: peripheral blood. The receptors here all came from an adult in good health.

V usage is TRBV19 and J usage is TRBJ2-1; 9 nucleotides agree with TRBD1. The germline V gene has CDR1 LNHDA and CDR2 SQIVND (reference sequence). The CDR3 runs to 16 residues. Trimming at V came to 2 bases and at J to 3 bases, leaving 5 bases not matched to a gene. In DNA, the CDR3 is TGTGCCAGTAGTATACCCAGGACAGGGGTCTACAATGAGCAGTTCTTC. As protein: CASSIPRTGVYNEQFF.

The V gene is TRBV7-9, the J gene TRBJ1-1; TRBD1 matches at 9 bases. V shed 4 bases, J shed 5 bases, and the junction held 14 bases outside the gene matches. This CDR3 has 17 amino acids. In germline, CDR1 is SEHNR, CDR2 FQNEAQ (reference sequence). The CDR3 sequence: CASSSTDRGLIGTEAFF. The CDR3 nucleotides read TGTGCCAGCAGCTCAACAGACAGGGGGTTGATAGGGACTGAAGCTTTCTTT.

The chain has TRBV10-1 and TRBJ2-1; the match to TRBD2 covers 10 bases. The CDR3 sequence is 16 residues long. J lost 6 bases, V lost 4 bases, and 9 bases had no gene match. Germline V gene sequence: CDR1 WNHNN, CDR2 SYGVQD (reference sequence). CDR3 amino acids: CASSAPERGGSNEQFF. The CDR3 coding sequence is TGCGCCAGCAGTGCCCCAGAGCGGGGGGGGAGCAATGAGCAGTTCTTC.

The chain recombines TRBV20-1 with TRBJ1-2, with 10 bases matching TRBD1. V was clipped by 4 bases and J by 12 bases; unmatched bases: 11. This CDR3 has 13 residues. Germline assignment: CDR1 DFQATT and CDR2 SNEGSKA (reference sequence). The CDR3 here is CSAIDRGLSRNTF. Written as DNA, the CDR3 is TGCAGTGCTATTGACAGGGGGCTTAGTCGGAACACCTTC.

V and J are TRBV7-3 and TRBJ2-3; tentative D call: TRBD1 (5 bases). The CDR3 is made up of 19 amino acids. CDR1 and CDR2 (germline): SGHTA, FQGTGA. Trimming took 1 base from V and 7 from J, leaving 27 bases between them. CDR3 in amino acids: CASSLKCAGSSVGRYTQYF. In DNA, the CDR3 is TGTGCCAGCAGCTTAAAATGCGCAGGGTCCAGTGTAGGCCGATATACGCAGTATTTT.